A selection of T cell receptor beta chains follows, all from one sample in a study of lymphopenia after photon versus proton radiotherapy. Profiling relied on immunoSEQ multiplex PCR, and the TCRdb table lists in-frame clones only, not all of them. Of some 38,000 clones listed, 90% to 95% were seen once; the top ten hold roughly 15%. Sequenced here: peripheral blood, sampled from a patient treated with photon-based radiotherapy. The receptors were gathered from a man aged 55-75 years with cholangiocarcinoma. CDR3s include the opening cysteine and the closing phenylalanine or tryptophan. Each record gives: D gene, clone size, J gene, V gene, CDR3 DNA, CDR3 protein. D genes are given only for firm matches. The size field is filled for only some rows; it gives once, few, many or a size class.

TRBD2 | once | TRBJ2-3 | TRBV18 | TGTGCCAGCTCCTCCTCTTGGGGGACTACCACAGATACGCAGTATTTT | CASSSSWGTTTDTQYF
TRBD2 | . | TRBJ2-5 | TRBV9 | TGTGCCAGCAGCGTAGCCGCTCTAGCGGGGGAAGAGACCCAGTACTTC | CASSVAALAGEETQYF
. | once | TRBJ1-5 | TRBV6-1 | TGTGCCAGCAGTGAAGGGTGGCGAACTTATAGCAATCAGCCCCAGCATTTT | CASSEGWRTYSNQPQHF
TRBD2 | . | TRBJ2-3 | TRBV29-1 | TGCAGCGTTCGAGGACTAGATGTACCTCCAGATACGCAGTATTTT | CSVRGLDVPPDTQYF
. | . | TRBJ2-3 | TRBV13 | TGTGCCAGCAGCTTGACAGACACAGATACGCAGTATTTT | CASSLTDTDTQYF
TRBD2 | . | TRBJ2-1 | TRBV5-5 | TGTGCCAGCAGCTTGGGAACTGGACTAGCGGGATTAGGTGAGCAGTTCTTC | CASSLGTGLAGLGEQFF
. | . | TRBJ2-5 | TRBV5-1 | TGCGCCAGCAGCTTGGTTGGTAGGGCCCACCAAGAGACCCAGTACTTC | CASSLVGRAHQETQYF
. | . | TRBJ2-3 | TRBV7-3 | TGTGCCAGCAGCTCCCTTGGTGGAGATACGCAGTATTTT | CASSSLGGDTQYF
TRBD1 | . | TRBJ2-5 | TRBV6-5 | TGTGCCAGCAGTCAGGACAGGGACTTCGGGGAGACCCAGTACTTC | CASSQDRDFGETQYF
. | . | TRBJ2-7 | TRBV11-2 | TGTGCCAGCAGCTCGGACCGGGACTCGCAGTACTTC | CASSSDRDSQYF
. | . | TRBJ1-2 | TRBV6-1 | TGTGCCAGCAGTGAAATGTCCACAGCAGTCTATGGCTACACCTTC | CASSEMSTAVYGYTF
. | once | TRBJ1-1 | TRBV7-3 | TGTGCCAGCAGCTTAGGTCCTTCTGGAACGGCTTTCTTT | CASSLGPSGTAFF
. | . | TRBJ1-1 | TRBV7-2 | TGTGCCAGCAGTTTGGCGGGAACTGAAGCTTTCTTT | CASSLAGTEAFF
. | . | TRBJ1-5 | TRBV6-1 | TGTGCCAGTAGCCGGGGGGGACCCAATCAGCCCCAGCATTTT | CASSRGGPNQPQHF
. | . | TRBJ2-7 | TRBV28 | TGTGCCAGCAGTTCCCAATTGGGGAGGTCTCCCTACGAGCAGTACTTC | CASSSQLGRSPYEQYF
. | . | TRBJ1-4 | TRBV20-1 | TGCAGTGCCCCGCGAGTCGAAAAACTGTTTTTT | CSAPRVEKLFF
TRBD1 | . | TRBJ1-1 | TRBV29-1 | TGCAGCGTCGATGACAGGGGCATGAACACTGAAGCTTTCTTT | CSVDDRGMNTEAFF
. | . | TRBJ1-4 | TRBV5-1 | TGCGCCAGCAGCCCAGCAAGAGGGGCGTCTAATGAAAAACTGTTTTTT | CASSPARGASNEKLFF
TRBD2 | . | TRBJ2-1 | TRBV11-2 | TGTGCCAGCACCGTTAGCGGGCGCTACAATGAGCAGTTCTTC | CASTVSGRYNEQFF